The 5 T cell receptor beta chains given below trace back to one sample, sequenced in a study of T cells in Graves' hyperthyroidism and ophthalmopathy. Regions amplified from RNA transcripts were the TCR beta CDR3 regions. When the TCR CDR3 underwent first-round RT-PCR, the HTBI primer set was used. TCRdb re-called the multiplex PCR reads through MiXCR, storing one row per CDR3 protein. The sample records 550,000 to 600,000 distinct CDR3 sequences, 16% being singletons. Input material: blood. The source is a woman aged 18-29 years with Graves' hyperthyroidism.

The CDR3 reads CASSPQPQGASTEAFF. The CDR3 bases are TGTGCCAGCTCACCACAGCCACAGGGGGCGTCAACTGAAGCTTTCTTT. The V gene is TRBV18, the J gene TRBJ1-1; TRBD1 agrees at 9 bases. V was clipped by 1 base and J by 5 bases; unmatched bases: 8. Looked up from germline, CDR1 is KGHSH and CDR2 is LQKENI. The CDR3 runs to 16 residues.

This clonotype turned up a few times. The chain links TRBV7-9 to TRBJ2-1, with 8 bases matching TRBD2. The J segment lost 8 bases and the V segment lost 6 bases, leaving 12 bases of the junction unmatched. Per the germline V gene, CDR1 is SEHNR and CDR2 is FQNEAQ (reference sequence). The CDR3 consists of 15 residues. The CDR3 spells CASSSPGGPVYEQFF. The CDR3 DNA reads TGTGCCAGCAGTTCCCCGGGGGGGCCGGTTTATGAGCAGTTCTTC. The variable domain in full, completed from reference TRBV7-9 and TRBJ2-1, reads DTGVSQNPRHKITKRGQNVTFRCDPISEHNRLYWYRQTLGQGPEFLTYFQNEAQLEKSRLLSDRFSAERPKGSFSTLEIQRTEQGDSAMYLCASSSPGGPVYEQFFGPGTRLTVL.

On this clonotype: A clone one base away is much larger, so this may be a read error. The genes are TRBV3-1 and TRBJ2-5; 7 nucleotides match TRBD2. The CDR3 covers 15 residues. Per the germline V gene, CDR1 is LGHDT and CDR2 is YNNKEL (reference sequence). J lost 4 bases, V lost 1 base, and 6 bases had no gene match. DNA for the CDR3: TGTGCCAGCAGCCAAGTAACGGGGGAGGGAGAGACCCAGTACTTC. It encodes CASSQVTGEGETQYF.

At least ten counts were recorded for this clonotype. The chain joins TRBV7-2 to TRBJ2-1; D remains unclear. This CDR3 is 13 amino acids long. In germline, CDR1 is SGHTA, CDR2 FQGNSA. Trimming took off 1 base at V and 8 bases at J, with 9 bases between the two ends. CDR3 sequence (DNA): TGTGCCAGCAGCTTAGAATCCTGGGATGAGCAGTTCTTC. Its translation is CASSLESWDEQFF.

The rearrangement links TRBV12-3 or TRBV12-4 to TRBJ2-5; TRBD2 matches at 12 bases. The CDR3 has 16 residues. V shed 2 bases, J shed 5 bases, and the junction held 6 bases outside the gene matches. The DNA of the CDR3 is TGTGCCAGCAGTTTACTAGCGGGGGGGCCTGGGGAGACCCAGTACTTC. It is translated as CASSLLAGGPGETQYF.